This TCR beta chain was sequenced during a study of blood T cells in healthy people across ages. At the level of the study: Template switching picked up about one barcoded beta molecule for each two T cells.

Whole-study results and caveats: When set beside aged donors, long-lived donors presented more naive CD4+ cells and higher diversity.

A second PCR, run for about 7 to 11 cycles, used a sample-barcoded 5' primer plus a J-beta primer mix. All samples yielded 2.5 million or more CDR3-containing paired-end reads. Via MiXCR, TCRdb re-called the 5' RACE reads, giving one row per CDR3 protein. The sample holds roughly 550,000 distinct CDR3 sequences, 24% seen once. There are 15 residues in the CDR3. Germline assignment: CDR1 LGHNA and CDR2 YNFKEQ. Trimming removed 5 bases from V and 3 bases from J, with 17 bases in between. Worth noting for this clonotype: Its antigen is not identified.

The same data also went into a second study, on T cells of mothers and their children. That publication notes: Barcodes and 2-4 random nucleotides were added by M1S in the second PCR.

Sequencing was performed on blood. The TCR sequence derives from a boy between 10 and 17 years old in good health. This chain uses TRBV4-2 with TRBJ2-7; TRBD2 is a possible D gene (6 bases). The CDR3 sequence: CASSRALAFDYEQYF. The CDR3 DNA sequence: TGTGCCAGCAGCAGAGCCCTAGCGTTCGACTACGAGCAGTACTTC.